What follows are 5 T cell receptor beta chains derived from one specimen sequenced in a study of PD-L1 blockade in urothelial cancer. Time point meaning: pretreatment peripheral blood. Sequenced by immunoSEQ multiplex PCR; TCRdb stores in-frame clones only, minus some. The sample records approximately 50,000 clones, 70% to 90% being singletons. The starting material was PBMCs, obtained around atezolizumab (anti-PD-L1) treatment. These receptors were taken from a man aged 55 to 70 with urothelial cancer.

The CDR3 DNA follows: TGTGCCAGCAGCCTACTTGCTAGCGGGAGGTCGTGGGATACGCAGTATTTT. This translates into CASSLLASGRSWDTQYF. This rearrangement joins TRBV9 to TRBJ2-3, with TRBD2 matching 11 bases. The V gene's germline CDR1 is SGDLS and CDR2 YYNGEE. The CDR3 loop spans 17 amino acids. The ends lost 4 bases at V and 6 bases at J; junction bases unmatched: 13.

The genes are TRBV6-1 and TRBJ1-3; tentatively, D is TRBD1 (5 bases). CDR1 and CDR2 (germline): MNHNS, SASEGT. This CDR3 spans 14 amino acids. The germline V and J ends were trimmed by 6 bases and 0 bases, with 9 bases remaining between them. The CDR3 bases are TGTGCCAGCAGGGAACAGGCCTCTGGAAACACCATATATTTT. It is translated as CASREQASGNTIYF.

The chain recombines TRBV6-5 with TRBJ1-5; TRBD1 is a possible D gene (5 bases). V was trimmed by 6 bases and J by 1 base, leaving 10 bases between them. The CDR3 spans 14 residues. Germline CDR1 and CDR2: MNHEY and SVGAGI. The CDR3 is CASSDRQSNQPQHF. CDR3 bases: TGTGCCAGCAGCGACCGACAGAGCAATCAGCCCCAGCATTTT.

The chain couples TRBV7-3 to TRBJ1-1; maybe TRBD1 (6 bases). From germline, CDR1 is SGHTA and CDR2 FQGTGA. The CDR3 contains 14 residues. V was cut by 5 bases and J by 6 bases, with 16 bases left in between. CDR3 residues: CASSPDSLGSEAFF. The CDR3 DNA reads TGTGCCAGCAGCCCGGACAGCCTGGGTTCTGAAGCTTTCTTT.

The V call is TRBV4-3, the J call TRBJ2-7; the D is unclear. The CDR3 loop spans 13 amino acids. The V gene's germline CDR1 is LGHNA and CDR2 YSLEER. V lost 0 bases and J lost 6, with 9 bases in between. CDR3 sequence (DNA): TGCGCCAGCAGCCAAGATCCTCTCAGCGAGCAGTACTTC. Translated, it gives CASSQDPLSEQYF.